The clone carrying this T cell receptor beta chain was seen only a few times. Its antigen remains unknown. TCRdb re-called the RT-PCR reads through MiXCR, storing one row per CDR3 protein. The sample carries 400,000 to 550,000 distinct CDR3 sequences, 25% recorded once. The sample comes from a study of response to subunit inactivated influenza vaccine. Study outcomes and limitations: Seasonal influenza vaccination, on each occasion, was suggested by the authors to recruit few new T cells.

Germline V lookup: CDR1 SGHRS, CDR2 YFSETQ. This CDR3 has 14 amino acids. V lost 1 base and J lost 2, with 10 bases in between. Sequences were derived from CD4+ T cells sorted from PBMCs, sampled around 5 days after vaccination. The V gene is TRBV5-1, the J gene TRBJ2-7, with D unclear. The TCR comes from a man between 45 and 60 years old who received an inactivated influenza vaccine. The CDR3 here is CASSLRPATYEQYF. The CDR3 coding sequence is TGCGCCAGCAGCTTGAGGCCCGCCACCTACGAGCAGTACTTC. Full variable domain (remainder filled in from reference TRBV5-1 and TRBJ2-7): KAGVTQTPRYLIKTRGQQVTLSCSPISGHRSVSWYQQTPGQGLQFLFEYFSETQRNKGNFPGRFSGRQFSNSRSEMNVSTLELGDSALYLCASSLRPATYEQYFGPGTRLTVT.